What follows describes a single T cell receptor (beta chain). This sample was taken from a study of T cell changes during pregnancy in multiple sclerosis. The CDR3 has 15 amino acids. The ends were cut back, 1 base at V and 3 bases at J, with 9 bases in the middle. From germline, CDR1 is LGHNA and CDR2 YSLEER. Repertoires were generated with immunoSEQ multiplex PCR, while TCRdb's copy carries only in-frame clones and drops some. Counted here are approximately 93,000 clones, 85% to 95% occurring once; the ten biggest clones make up roughly 2%. The input for sequencing was peripheral blood, taken in the first trimester of pregnancy. The J gene is TRBJ2-2, the V gene TRBV4-3; D remains ambiguous. The TCR was taken from a female donor in good health, enrolled as a control in a pregnancy study. The CDR3 spells CASSQGEQHTGELFF. The CDR3 DNA follows: TGCGCCAGCAGCCAAGGTGAACAGCACACCGGGGAGCTGTTTTTT.